This TCR beta chain is drawn from a study of CD8+CD57+ T cells in acquired aplastic anemia. The authors sequenced patients whose flow cytometry had shown CD8+CD57+ cell expansion. The diagnosis in all patients was severe acquired aplastic anemia. TCR beta VDJ combinations and CDR3 sequences were profiled from genomic DNA. TCRdb used MiXCR to reprocess the reads, holding one entry per CDR3 protein. Here the sample spans 200,000 to 250,000 distinct CDR3 sequences, roughly 60% being singletons. Germline CDR1 is MGHRA and CDR2 is YSYEKL. V lost 8 bases to trimming and J lost 6 bases, with 11 bases between them. CDR3 size: 11 residues.

The source material was sorted CD4+, CD8+, or CD8+CD57+ T cells (not recorded which) from PBMCs. This TCR was recovered from a human donor with aplastic anemia. The genes are TRBV4-1 and TRBJ2-7; D may be TRBD1 or TRBD2 (7 bases each). This CDR3 reads CASGRGGEQYF. DNA for the CDR3: TGCGCCAGCGGCAGGGGGGGCGAGCAGTACTTC.